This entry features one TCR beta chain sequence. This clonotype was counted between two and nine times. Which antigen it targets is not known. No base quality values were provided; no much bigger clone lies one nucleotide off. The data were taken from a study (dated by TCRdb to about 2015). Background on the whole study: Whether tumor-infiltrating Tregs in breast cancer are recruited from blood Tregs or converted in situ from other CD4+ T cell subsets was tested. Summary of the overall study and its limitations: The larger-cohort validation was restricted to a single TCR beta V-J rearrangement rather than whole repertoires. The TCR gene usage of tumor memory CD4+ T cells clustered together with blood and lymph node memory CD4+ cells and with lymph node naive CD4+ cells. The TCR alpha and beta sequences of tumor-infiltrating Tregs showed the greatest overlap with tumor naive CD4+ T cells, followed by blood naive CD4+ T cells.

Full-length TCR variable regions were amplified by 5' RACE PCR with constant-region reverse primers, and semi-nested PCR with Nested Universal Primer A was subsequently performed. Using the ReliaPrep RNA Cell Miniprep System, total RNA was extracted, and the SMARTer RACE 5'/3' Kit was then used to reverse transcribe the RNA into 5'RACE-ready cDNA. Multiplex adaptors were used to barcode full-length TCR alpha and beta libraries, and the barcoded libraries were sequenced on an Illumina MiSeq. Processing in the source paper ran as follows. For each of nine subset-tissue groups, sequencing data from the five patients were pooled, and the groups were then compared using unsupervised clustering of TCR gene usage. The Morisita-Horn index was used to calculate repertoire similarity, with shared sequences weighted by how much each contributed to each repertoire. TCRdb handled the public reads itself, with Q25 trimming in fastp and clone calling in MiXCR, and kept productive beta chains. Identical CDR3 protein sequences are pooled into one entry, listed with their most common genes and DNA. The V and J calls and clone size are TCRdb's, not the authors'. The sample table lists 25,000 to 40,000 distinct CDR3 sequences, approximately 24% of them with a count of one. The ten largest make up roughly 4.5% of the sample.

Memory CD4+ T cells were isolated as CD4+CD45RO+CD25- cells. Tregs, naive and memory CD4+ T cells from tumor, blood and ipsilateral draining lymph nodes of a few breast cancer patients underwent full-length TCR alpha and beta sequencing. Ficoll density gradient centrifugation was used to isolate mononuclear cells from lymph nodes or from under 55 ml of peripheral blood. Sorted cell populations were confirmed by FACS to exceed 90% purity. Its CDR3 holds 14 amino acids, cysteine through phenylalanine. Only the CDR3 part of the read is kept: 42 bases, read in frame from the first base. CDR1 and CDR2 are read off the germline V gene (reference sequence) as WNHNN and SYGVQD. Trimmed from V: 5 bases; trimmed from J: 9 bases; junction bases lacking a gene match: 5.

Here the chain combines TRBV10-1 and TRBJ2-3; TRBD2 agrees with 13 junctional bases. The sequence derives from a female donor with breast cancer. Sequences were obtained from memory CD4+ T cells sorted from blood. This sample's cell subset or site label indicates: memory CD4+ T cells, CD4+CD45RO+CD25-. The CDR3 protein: CASSMGTSGTTQYF. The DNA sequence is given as TGCGCCAGCAGTATGGGGACTAGCGGGACAACGCAGTATTTT.